What follows are 8 T cell receptor beta chains derived from one specimen sequenced in a study of cytotoxic CD8 clonotypes in ibrutinib-treated CLL. This table comes from immunoSEQ multiplex PCR, and its TCRdb copy is limited to in-frame clones, with some not included. The repertoire includes 35,000 or so clones, 70% to 80% of them detected once, and approximately 15% sits in the top ten. This sample comprised PBMCs, obtained at disease progression, from a patient treated with ibrutinib. The receptors originated from a human donor with chronic lymphocytic leukemia.

The chain links TRBV5-1 to TRBJ2-5; 7 bases align to TRBD1. J lost 1 base, V lost 4 bases, and 4 bases had no gene match. CDR1 is SGHRS and CDR2 is YFSETQ in the germline V gene. The CDR3 is 14 residues long. CDR3 sequence (DNA): TGCGCCAGCAGCGAAGGGACAGCCCAAGAGACCCAGTACTTC. It is translated as CASSEGTAQETQYF.

The chain is built from TRBV5-1 and TRBJ2-3; 7 positions match TRBD1. The J segment lost 3 bases and the V segment lost 0 bases, leaving 7 bases of the junction unmatched. Germline loops: CDR1 SGHRS, CDR2 YFSETQ. This CDR3 comprises 16 residues. The CDR3 protein is CASSLGKGAGTDTQYF. The CDR3 region has the DNA TGCGCCAGCAGCTTGGGGAAGGGGGCAGGGACAGATACGCAGTATTTT.

V is TRBV2 and J is TRBJ1-3, with a tentative D call TRBD1 (6 bases). Germline V lookup: CDR1 SNHLY, CDR2 FYNNEI. V was clipped by 8 bases and J by 4 bases, with 9 bases between them. The CDR3 consists of 12 residues. The CDR3 bases are TGTGCCAGCCGGGGGCAGGGAAACACCATATATTTT. Protein sequence: CASRGQGNTIYF.

The chain carries TRBV19 and TRBJ1-3; 12 nucleotides match TRBD1. CDR1 and CDR2 from the germline V gene are LNHDA and SQIVND (reference sequence). The CDR3 is 14 residues long. The V and J ends lost 8 bases and 2 bases, in that order; junction bases with no gene match: 1. CDR3 bases: TGTGCCAGTCGGGACAGGGGGCCTGGAAACACCATATATTTT. Protein sequence: CASRDRGPGNTIYF.

V usage is TRBV5-6 and J usage is TRBJ1-5; TRBD1 is a possible D gene (6 bases). Germline assignment: CDR1 SGHDT and CDR2 YYEEEE. CDR3 size: 13 residues. Trimming removed 4 bases at V and 5 bases at J, with 10 bases between. The DNA for the CDR3 is TGTGCCAGCAGCCTGGCAGGGGATCAGCCCCAGCATTTT. It translates to CASSLAGDQPQHF.

This clone was seen a few times. This sequence joins TRBV6-1 and TRBJ2-2; TRBD1 matches 10 bases. This CDR3 is 14 amino acids long. With V trimmed by 6 bases and J by 8 bases, 6 bases remained unmatched. Germline CDR1 reads MNHNS; CDR2 reads SASEGT. CDR3 residues: CASRVDRGMGELFF. DNA of the CDR3: TGTGCCAGCAGGGTGGACAGGGGGATGGGGGAGCTGTTTTTT.

CDR3 in amino acids: CASSQTVEMNTEAFF. CDR3 DNA: TGTGCCAGCAGCCAGACAGTAGAGATGAACACTGAAGCTTTCTTT. The chain uses TRBV4-2 and TRBJ1-1; weak D call: TRBD1 (5 bases). Trimming shortened V by 3 bases and J by 0 bases, and 11 bases separated the two germline ends. This CDR3 has 15 residues. Germline CDR1 is LGHNA and CDR2 is YNFKEQ.

The chain recombines TRBV6-6 with TRBJ2-7; tentative D call: TRBD1 (6 bases). Germline loops: CDR1 MNHNY, CDR2 SVGAGI (reference sequence). CDR3 length equals 13 residues. Trimming cost V 5 bases and J 5 bases, with 13 bases left between them. CDR3 coding DNA: TGTGCCAGCAGTAAACAGGGTCCGAACGAGCAGTACTTC. Translated: CASSKQGPNEQYF.